This T cell receptor beta chain was observed in a study of T cell responses to AZD1222 COVID-19 vaccine. The CDR3 contains 13 residues. V shed 5 bases, J shed 7 bases, and the junction held 2 bases outside the gene matches. Germline-derived CDR1 and CDR2 are SGHNT and YENEEA. The assay was immunoSEQ multiplex PCR, and TCRdb's table has in-frame clones only and misses some. The sample records 68,000 or so clones, 85% to 90% being singletons. Sequenced here: peripheral blood, sampled on day 0 of AZD1222 vaccination. The TCR sequence derives from an adult in good health. The chain combines TRBV11-3 with TRBJ2-1, with 10 nucleotides matching TRBD2. The CDR3 protein is CASSQTSGNEQFF. CDR3 sequence (DNA): TGTGCCAGCAGCCAGACTAGCGGGAATGAGCAGTTCTTC.